The clone carrying this T cell receptor beta chain has a handful of counts. Its antigen is still unknown. Duration under 3 months, a NOSPECS grade of at least 4, and a Clinical Activity Score of at least 3 characterized the ophthalmopathy patients. Any patient presenting with uncontrolled infection, other autoimmune disease, pregnancy or lactation was left out. The diagnostic basis comprised clinical symptoms, serum thyroxine and TRAb, thyroid ultrasound and orbital computed tomography. This sample is drawn from a study of T cells in Graves' hyperthyroidism and ophthalmopathy. Findings of the study overall: The blood repertoire included most of the expanded thyroid clonotypes above 0.001.

Regions amplified from RNA transcripts were the TCR beta CDR3 regions. TCR CDR3 regions were first amplified by RT-PCR with HTBI primers. TCRdb re-derived calls from the multiplex PCR reads in MiXCR, one entry per CDR3 protein. Found here are approximately 400,000 distinct CDR3 sequences, around 15% of them singletons; the top ten hold approximately 29%. The sample was blood. The source is a man in his forties or fifties with Graves' ophthalmopathy.

CDR3 residues: CASSLVGSATQYF. CDR3 coding DNA: TGCGCCAGCAGCTTGGTGGGTTCAGCGACCCAGTACTTC. V gene TRBV5-1 combines with J gene TRBJ2-5; D not resolved. V gave up 0 bases and J gave up 7 bases, with 10 bases separating them. The CDR3 sequence is 13 residues long. Germline V lookup: CDR1 SGHRS, CDR2 YFSETQ.